This is a list of T cell receptor beta chains from one sample in a study of OX40 agonist ivuxolimab in advanced cancers. The data were produced by immunoSEQ multiplex PCR, yet TCRdb's version contains in-frame clones alone and is incomplete. The table records 21,000 or so clones, around 76% of them present only once. Sequencing was performed on CD4+ or CD8+ T cells sorted from blood, taken in a trial of the OX40 agonist ivuxolimab. Receptors were obtained from an adult with an advanced solid tumor such as melanoma, head and neck, liver or kidney cancer. The CDR3 runs from the conserved cysteine through the conserved F or W. A D gene is named only where the DNA matches it firmly. Clone size is given for some rows only: seen once, a few or many times, or a class if the clone is expanded.

J gene | CDR3 length | D gene | V gene | clone size | CDR3 protein | CDR3 DNA
TRBJ2-1 | 13 | . | TRBV2 | . | CASSEATRGWQFF | TGTGCCAGCAGTGAAGCTACCCGAGGATGGCAGTTCTTC
TRBJ2-1 | 17 | TRBD2 | TRBV5-1 | . | CASSLPNLAGGRNEQFF | TGCGCCAGCAGCCTCCCGAATCTAGCGGGGGGCCGGAATGAGCAGTTCTTC
TRBJ1-4 | 10 | . | TRBV6-5 | . | CAQPNEKLFF | TGTGCTCAGCCTAATGAAAAACTGTTTTTT
TRBJ1-6 | 16 | TRBD1 | TRBV15 | . | CATSRATGRYNSPLHF | TGTGCCACCAGCAGAGCGACAGGGCGATATAATTCACCCCTCCACTTT
TRBJ2-3 | 15 | TRBD2 | TRBV30 | . | CAWSVGLADTDTQYF | TGTGCCTGGAGTGTCGGGCTAGCGGACACAGATACGCAGTATTTT
TRBJ1-5 | 14 | TRBD1 | TRBV5-6 | . | CASSFNRGDQPQHF | TGTGCCAGCAGCTTTAACAGGGGGGACCAGCCCCAGCATTTT
TRBJ2-1 | 16 | . | TRBV5-6 | . | CASSLVPASSYNEQFF | TGTGCCAGCAGCCTCGTACCAGCCTCTTCCTACAATGAGCAGTTCTTC
TRBJ2-2 | 15 | TRBD2 | TRBV18 | . | CASSPGTSVVGELFF | TGTGCCAGCTCTCCCGGGACTAGCGTCGTCGGGGAGCTGTTTTTT
TRBJ2-1 | 12 | . | TRBV6-5 | . | CASRGVYNEQFF | TGTGCCAGTAGGGGGGTCTACAATGAGCAGTTCTTC
TRBJ1-1 | 14 | . | TRBV5-1 | . | CASGSGGPDTEAFF | TGCGCCAGCGGCTCGGGTGGGCCAGACACTGAAGCTTTCTTT
TRBJ2-3 | 15 | . | TRBV5-6 | . | CASSPMGVATDTQYF | TGTGCCAGCAGCCCCATGGGGGTGGCCACAGATACGCAGTATTTT
TRBJ2-7 | 15 | TRBD2 | TRBV19 | . | CASSALAGAGYEQYF | TGTGCCAGTAGTGCGTTAGCGGGGGCTGGATACGAGCAGTACTTC
TRBJ1-2 | 13 | . | TRBV6-5 | . | CASNGGGSYGYTF | TGTGCCAGCAACGGCGGGGGTTCCTATGGCTACACCTTC
TRBJ1-1 | 13 | . | TRBV28 | . | CASSSAQNTEAFF | TGTGCCAGCAGCTCCGCACAGAACACTGAAGCTTTCTTT
TRBJ2-3 | 16 | . | TRBV9 | . | CASSVGELSRTDTQYF | TGTGCCAGCAGCGTAGGAGAGCTTAGTCGCACAGATACGCAGTATTTT
TRBJ1-4 | 15 | TRBD1 | TRBV5-4 | once | CASSVMGQGAEKLFF | TGTGCCAGCAGCGTAATGGGACAGGGGGCGGAAAAACTGTTTTTT
TRBJ1-1 | 14 | TRBD1 | TRBV18 | . | CASSPQGQGAEAFF | TGTGCCAGCTCACCACAGGGACAGGGGGCGGAAGCTTTCTTT
TRBJ1-2 | 14 | . | TRBV19 | . | CASSRRDGSDGYTF | TGTGCCAGTAGTCGCAGGGATGGTTCGGATGGCTACACCTTC
TRBJ1-6 | 15 | TRBD1 | TRBV30 | few | CAWGRPWDSNSPLHF | TGTGCCTGGGGCCGGCCCTGGGACAGCAATTCACCCCTCCACTTT
TRBJ1-5 | 15 | TRBD1 | TRBV6-5 | . | CASSFLQGADQPQHF | TGTGCCAGCAGTTTCTTACAGGGGGCGGATCAGCCCCAGCATTTT
TRBJ1-2 | 14 | . | TRBV5-4 | . | CASSLGRNNYGYTF | TGTGCCAGCAGCTTGGGACGGAATAACTATGGCTACACCTTC
TRBJ2-5 | 14 | . | TRBV29-1 | . | CSVRNRAGGETQYF | TGCAGCGTTAGGAACAGGGCAGGAGGAGAGACCCAGTACTTC
TRBJ2-7 | 16 | . | TRBV5-1 | . | CASSPPPRTTSYEQYF | TGCGCCAGCAGCCCCCCTCCCCGCACTACCTCCTACGAGCAGTACTTC
TRBJ2-7 | 14 | TRBD2 | TRBV7-2 | . | CACRASGSSYEQYF | TGTGCCTGCAGGGCTAGCGGGTCTTCCTACGAGCAGTACTTC
TRBJ2-7 | 16 | TRBD2 | TRBV9 | . | CASSVGLAAGLSEQYF | TGTGCCAGCAGCGTAGGACTAGCGGCCGGTTTAAGCGAGCAGTACTTC
TRBJ2-6 | 13 | . | TRBV5-1 | . | CASRGSGANVLTF | TGCGCCAGCCGAGGCTCTGGGGCCAACGTCCTGACTTTC
TRBJ1-3 | 13 | . | TRBV5-1 | . | CAVVGGSGNTIYF | TGCGCCGTAGTTGGCGGGTCTGGAAACACCATATATTTT
TRBJ2-2 | 14 | TRBD1 | TRBV6-5 | once | CASSNQRQGRELFF | TGTGCCAGCAGTAACCAACGACAGGGCCGGGAGCTGTTTTTT
TRBJ1-1 | 16 | . | TRBV29-1 | . | CSVEERGGRRNTEAFF | TGCAGCGTTGAAGAAAGGGGGGGGCGCCGTAACACTGAAGCTTTCTTT
TRBJ2-5 | 14 | TRBD1 | TRBV13 | . | CASSPWTGQETQYF | TGTGCCAGCAGCCCTTGGACAGGCCAGGAGACCCAGTACTTC